A selection of T cell receptor beta chains follows, all from one sample in a study of T cell repertoires in cytomegalovirus infection. TCRdb itself ran the reads through MiXCR, one entry per CDR3 protein. This table holds 400,000 or so distinct CDR3 sequences, 30% to 40% found once. Sequencing was done on a sample of PBMCs. These receptors originate from a human donor in good health (CMV status not recorded). Some clones in this sample may be carry-over from other donors' samples. Both conserved end residues are part of each CDR3. A D gene is named only where the DNA matches it firmly.

v_gene,d_gene,CDR3aa
TRBV10-3,TRBD1,CAITAGGSEQYF
TRBV19,NA,CAISINGNTEAFF
TRBV7-2,NA,CASSLLVLSSGAFF
TRBV11-2,TRBD1,CASTPDRAKTEAFF
TRBV7-8,NA,CASGGSSYNEQFF
TRBV7-9,NA,CASSLWSETKRDYEQYF
TRBV7-6,NA,CASSLAGTEYSNQPQHF
TRBV6-5,NA,CASSYSAGTHEQYF
TRBV18,NA,CASSPVGAEAFF
TRBV28,TRBD1,CASTQQGARGYTF
TRBV6-5,NA,CASSYGNRDPPYNEQFF
TRBV7-6,NA,CASGNGAQETQYF